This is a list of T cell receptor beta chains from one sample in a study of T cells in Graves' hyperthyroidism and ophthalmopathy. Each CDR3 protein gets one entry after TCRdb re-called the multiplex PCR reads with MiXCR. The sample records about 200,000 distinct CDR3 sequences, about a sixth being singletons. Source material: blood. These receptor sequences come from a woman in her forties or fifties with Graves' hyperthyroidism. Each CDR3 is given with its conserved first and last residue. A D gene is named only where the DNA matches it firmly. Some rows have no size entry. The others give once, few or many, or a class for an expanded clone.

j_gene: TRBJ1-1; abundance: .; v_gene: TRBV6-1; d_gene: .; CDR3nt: TGTGCCAGCAGGACTGGGACGGTCGTGAACACTGAAGCTTTCTTT; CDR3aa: CASRTGTVVNTEAFF
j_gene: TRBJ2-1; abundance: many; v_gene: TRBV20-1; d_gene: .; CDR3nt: TGCAGTTGTCGGGGGTTCGGGAGCTCCTACAATGAGCAGTTCTTC; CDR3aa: CSCRGFGSSYNEQFF
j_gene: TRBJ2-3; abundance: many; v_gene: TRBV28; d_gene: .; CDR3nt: TGTGCCAGCAGTTTTGGGGCGAGCACAGATACGCAGTATTTT; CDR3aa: CASSFGASTDTQYF
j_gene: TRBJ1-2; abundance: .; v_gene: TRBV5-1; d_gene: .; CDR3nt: TGCGCCAGCAGCCCCCTAACGGGAGGGGCCTATGGCTACACCTTC; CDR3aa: CASSPLTGGAYGYTF
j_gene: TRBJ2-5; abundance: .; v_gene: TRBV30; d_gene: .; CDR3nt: TGTGCCTGGAGTCAGGGAACCCCTTGTCACTTC; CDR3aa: CAWSQGTPCHF
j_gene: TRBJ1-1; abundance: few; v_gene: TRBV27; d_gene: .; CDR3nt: TGTGCCAGCAGTTTTATACCAATGAACACTGAAGCTTTCTTT; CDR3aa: CASSFIPMNTEAFF
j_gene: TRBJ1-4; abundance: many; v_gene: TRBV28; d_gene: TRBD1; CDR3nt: TGTGCCAGCAGTCCCCCCGGACAGGAGTCGACTGAAAAACTGTTTTTT; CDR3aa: CASSPPGQESTEKLFF
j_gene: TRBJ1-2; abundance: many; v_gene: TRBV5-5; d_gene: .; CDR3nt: TGTGCCAGCAGCCTACAGAGTAACTATGGCTACACCTTC; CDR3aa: CASSLQSNYGYTF
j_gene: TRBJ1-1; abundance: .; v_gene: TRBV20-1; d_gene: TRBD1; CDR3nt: TGCAGTGCTAGGCTGACAGGGGTGAACACTGAAGCTTTCTTT; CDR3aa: CSARLTGVNTEAFF
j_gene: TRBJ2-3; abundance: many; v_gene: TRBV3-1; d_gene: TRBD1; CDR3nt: TGTGCCAGCAGCCAATCAGGGGGAAGTACAGATACGCAGTATTTT; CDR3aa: CASSQSGGSTDTQYF
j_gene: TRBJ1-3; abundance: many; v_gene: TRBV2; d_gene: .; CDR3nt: TGTGCCAGCAGTGAAGGAATCCGCTCTGGAAACACCATATATTTT; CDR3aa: CASSEGIRSGNTIYF
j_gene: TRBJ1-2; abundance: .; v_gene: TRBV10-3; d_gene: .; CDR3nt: TGTGCCATCAGTGAGGCCGGACAAGGGCGGTATGGCTACACCTTC; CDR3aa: CAISEAGQGRYGYTF
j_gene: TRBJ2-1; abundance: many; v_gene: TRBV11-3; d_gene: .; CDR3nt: TGTGCCAGCAGCTCTAGGGACAAGGAGTACAATGAGCAGTTCTTC; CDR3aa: CASSSRDKEYNEQFF
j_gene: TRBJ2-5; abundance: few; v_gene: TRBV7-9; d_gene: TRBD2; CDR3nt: TGTGCCAGCACCAAAGCGGGAGAAGAGACCCAGTACTTC; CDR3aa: CASTKAGEETQYF
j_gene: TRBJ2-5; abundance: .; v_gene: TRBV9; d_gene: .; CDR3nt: TGTGCCAGCAGTTCAAACGCCGGTCAAGAGACCCAGTACTTC; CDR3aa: CASSSNAGQETQYF
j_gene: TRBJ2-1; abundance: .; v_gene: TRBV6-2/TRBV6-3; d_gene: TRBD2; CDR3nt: TGTGCCAGCAGTACGCCCAGACTAGCGGGAGGCGATGAGCAGTTCTTC; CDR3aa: CASSTPRLAGGDEQFF
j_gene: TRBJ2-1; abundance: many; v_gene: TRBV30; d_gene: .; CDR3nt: TGTGCCTGGAGTGTGTCCGGGGCAGGGTCAAGTGAGCAGTTCTTC; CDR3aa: CAWSVSGAGSSEQFF
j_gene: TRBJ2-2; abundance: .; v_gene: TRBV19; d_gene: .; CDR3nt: TGTGCCAGTCCCCAGCGGGACACCGGGGAGCTGTTTTTT; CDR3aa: CASPQRDTGELFF
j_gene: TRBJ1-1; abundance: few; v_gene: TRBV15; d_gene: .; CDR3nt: TGTGCCACCAGCAGAGTAAAGGCCGTGAACACTGAAGCTTTCTTT; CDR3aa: CATSRVKAVNTEAFF
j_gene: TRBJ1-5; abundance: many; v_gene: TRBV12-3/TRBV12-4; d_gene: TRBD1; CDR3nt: TGTGCCAGCAGAAACTCGGGACAGGGGAACAATCAGCCCCAGCATTTT; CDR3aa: CASRNSGQGNNQPQHF
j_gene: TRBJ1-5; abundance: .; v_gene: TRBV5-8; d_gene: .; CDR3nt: TGTGCCAGCAGCTTGCATAGGAGCCAGATCAATCAGCCCCAGCATTTT; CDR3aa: CASSLHRSQINQPQHF
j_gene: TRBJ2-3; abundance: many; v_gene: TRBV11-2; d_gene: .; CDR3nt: TGTGCCAGCAGCACCGGGACTAGCACAGATACGCAGTATTTT; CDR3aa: CASSTGTSTDTQYF
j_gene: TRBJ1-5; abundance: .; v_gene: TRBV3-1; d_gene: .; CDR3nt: TGTGCCAGCAGCCAGGGCCCGGGGGCGAAAGGTCAGCCCCAGCATTTT; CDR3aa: CASSQGPGAKGQPQHF
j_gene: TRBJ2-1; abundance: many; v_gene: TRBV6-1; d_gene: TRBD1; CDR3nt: TGTGCCAGCAGGCCGGTAAGGACAGGGGATCGCAATGAGCAGTTCTTC; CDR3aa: CASRPVRTGDRNEQFF
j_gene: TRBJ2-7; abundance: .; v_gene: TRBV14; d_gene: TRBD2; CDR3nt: TGTGCCAGCAGCCAGACCGGGAGGGCGCCCTACGAGCAGTACTTC; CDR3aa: CASSQTGRAPYEQYF
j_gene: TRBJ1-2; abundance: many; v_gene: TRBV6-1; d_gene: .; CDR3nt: TGTGCCAGCAGTGAATCCGGGAGGTCAGGCTACACCTTC; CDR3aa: CASSESGRSGYTF
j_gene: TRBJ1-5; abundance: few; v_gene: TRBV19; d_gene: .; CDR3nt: TGTGCCAGTAGTATGGGGCATCGGCCCCAGCATTTT; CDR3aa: CASSMGHRPQHF
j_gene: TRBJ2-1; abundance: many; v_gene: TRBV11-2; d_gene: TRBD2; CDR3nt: TGTGCCAGCAGCTTTGCGCGGGAGGAGCAGTTCTTC; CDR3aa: CASSFAREEQFF
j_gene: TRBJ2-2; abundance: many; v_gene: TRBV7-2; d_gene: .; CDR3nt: TGTGCCAGCAGCTTATTACGACATTTAACCAACACCGGGGAGCTGTTTTTT; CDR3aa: CASSLLRHLTNTGELFF
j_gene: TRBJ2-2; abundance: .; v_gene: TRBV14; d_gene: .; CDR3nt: TGTGCCAGCAGCTCCTGGGGGCCCTCCCCTCCTAACACCGGGGAGCTGTTTTTT; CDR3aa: CASSSWGPSPPNTGELFF
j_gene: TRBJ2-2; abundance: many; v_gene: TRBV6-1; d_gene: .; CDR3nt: TGTGCCAGCAACCTACAGGGTAATGCCGGGGAGCTGTTTTTT; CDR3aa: CASNLQGNAGELFF
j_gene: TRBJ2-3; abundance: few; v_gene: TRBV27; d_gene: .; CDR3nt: TGTGCCAGCAGTTTTACCGGGAGTAGGTCAGATACGCAGTATTTT; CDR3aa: CASSFTGSRSDTQYF
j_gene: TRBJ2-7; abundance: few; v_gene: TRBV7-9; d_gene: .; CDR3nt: TGTGCCAGCAGCTTAGAAGTAGCGGAAAGCTACGAGCAGTACTTC; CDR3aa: CASSLEVAESYEQYF
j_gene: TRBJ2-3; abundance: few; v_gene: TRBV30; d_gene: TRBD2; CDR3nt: TGTGCCTGGAGTCGGGGGCCGCGGGAGGGCCGGATAGATACGCAGTATTTT; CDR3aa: CAWSRGPREGRIDTQYF
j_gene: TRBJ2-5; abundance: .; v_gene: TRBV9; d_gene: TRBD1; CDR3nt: TGTGCCAGCAGCAACCAGGGGGCGCGGGAGACCCAGTACTTC; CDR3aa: CASSNQGARETQYF
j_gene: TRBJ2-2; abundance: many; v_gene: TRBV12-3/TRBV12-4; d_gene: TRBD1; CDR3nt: TGTGCCAGCAGTCGAACACAGGGGGACACCGGGGAGCTGTTTTTT; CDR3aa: CASSRTQGDTGELFF
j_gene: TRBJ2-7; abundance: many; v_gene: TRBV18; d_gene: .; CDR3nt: TGTGCCAGCTCATACCAAGGTCACTACGAGCAGTACTTC; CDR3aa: CASSYQGHYEQYF
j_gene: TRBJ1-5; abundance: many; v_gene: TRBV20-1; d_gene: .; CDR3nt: TGCAGTGCTAGAGAGGGGGGGATTAGCAATCAGCCCCAGCATTTT; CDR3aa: CSAREGGISNQPQHF
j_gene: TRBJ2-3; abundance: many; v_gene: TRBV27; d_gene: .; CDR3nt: TGTGCCAGCAGCCCCCGAGAGGGGCACACAGATACGCAGTATTTT; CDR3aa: CASSPREGHTDTQYF
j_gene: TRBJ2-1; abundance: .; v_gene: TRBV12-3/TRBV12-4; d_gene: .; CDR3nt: TGTGCCAGCAGCCTCCGGGGCGGGGGCCCCTCCTACAATGAGCAGTTCTTC; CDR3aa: CASSLRGGGPSYNEQFF
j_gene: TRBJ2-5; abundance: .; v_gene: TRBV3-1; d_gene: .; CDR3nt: TGTGCCAGCAGCCAAGATAGAACTCCCAACGGAAGAGAGACCCAGTACTTC; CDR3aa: CASSQDRTPNGRETQYF
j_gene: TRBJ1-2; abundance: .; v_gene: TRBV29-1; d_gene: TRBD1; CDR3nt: TGCAGCGTTGAAGGGTGGGACAGGGCGTATGGCTACACCTTC; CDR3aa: CSVEGWDRAYGYTF
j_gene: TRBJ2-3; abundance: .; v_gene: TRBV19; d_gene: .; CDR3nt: TGTGCCAGTAGTATTGGGGCAAGGGGTGGAACAGATACGCAGTATTTT; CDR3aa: CASSIGARGGTDTQYF
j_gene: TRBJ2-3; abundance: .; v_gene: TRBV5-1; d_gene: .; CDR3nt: TGCGCCAGCAGCCGACAGGCGTCTAGCACAGATACGCAGTATTTT; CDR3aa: CASSRQASSTDTQYF
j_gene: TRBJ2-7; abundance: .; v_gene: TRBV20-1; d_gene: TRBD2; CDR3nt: TGCAGTGCTACCACGGGACTAGCCCACTACGAGCAGTACTTC; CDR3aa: CSATTGLAHYEQYF
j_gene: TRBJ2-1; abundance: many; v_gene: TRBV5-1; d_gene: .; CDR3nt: TGCGCCAGCAGCGGGATGACCCCCGGCAATGAGCAGTTCTTC; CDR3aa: CASSGMTPGNEQFF
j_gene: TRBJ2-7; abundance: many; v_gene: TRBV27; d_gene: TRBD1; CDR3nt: TGTGCCAGCAGAAGACCGGGACAGGGACCCTACGAGCAGTACTTC; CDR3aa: CASRRPGQGPYEQYF
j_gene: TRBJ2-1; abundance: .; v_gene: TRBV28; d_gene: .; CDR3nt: TGTGCCAGCAGATCCCTTCTTTGGCACCCCAAGGAGGGAAATGAGCAGTTCTTC; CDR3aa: CASRSLLWHPKEGNEQFF
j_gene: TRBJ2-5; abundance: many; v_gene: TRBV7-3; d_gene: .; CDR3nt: TGTGCCAGCAGCTTAAACGGGGCACCTCAAGAGACCCAGTACTTC; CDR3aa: CASSLNGAPQETQYF
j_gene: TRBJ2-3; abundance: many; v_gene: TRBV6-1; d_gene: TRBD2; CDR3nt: TGTGCCAGCACCATGACTAGCGGGAGATCTGATACGCAGTATTTT; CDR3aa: CASTMTSGRSDTQYF
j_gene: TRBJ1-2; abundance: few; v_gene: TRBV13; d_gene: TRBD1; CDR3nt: TGTGCCAGCAGCTCACTCGGACAGGGGGCGAGGTATGCCTATGGCTACACCTTC; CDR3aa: CASSSLGQGARYAYGYTF
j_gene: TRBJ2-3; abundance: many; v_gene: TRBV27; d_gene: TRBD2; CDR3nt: TGTGCCAGCAGTCCAGGACTAGCAAGAAGCACAGATACGCAGTATTTT; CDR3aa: CASSPGLARSTDTQYF
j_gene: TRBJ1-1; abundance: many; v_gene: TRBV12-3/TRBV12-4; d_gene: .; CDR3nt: TGTGCCAGCAGTTTAGCGCCTGGGAGAGGCACTGAAGCTTTCTTT; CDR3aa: CASSLAPGRGTEAFF
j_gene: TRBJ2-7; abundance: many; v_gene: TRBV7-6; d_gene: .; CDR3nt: TGTGCCAGCAGTTCCGACCTGGGGCAGTCCGAGCAGTACTTC; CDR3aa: CASSSDLGQSEQYF
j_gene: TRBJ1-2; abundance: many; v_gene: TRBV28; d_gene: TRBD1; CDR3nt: TGTGCCAGCAGTTTCCCGACAGGGCGACCCTCGGGCGACTATGGCTACACCTTC; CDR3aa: CASSFPTGRPSGDYGYTF